This T cell receptor (beta chain) comes out of a study of cytomegalovirus exposure and HLA in healthy donors. Overall study findings and caveats: The listing of 160 or so TCR beta chains classed them as cytomegalovirus-associated. The study assumed roughly uniform donor sequencing depth for presence/absence analyses. When a later analysis was performed, an Asian-associated ancestry cluster reportedly had fewer N-insertions than the roughly 700-donor mean.

Use of 60 Vbeta and 13 Jbeta primers characterized the PCR. The table came from immunoSEQ multiplex PCR; TCRdb's copy has only in-frame clones and leaves some out. The sample lists about 150,000 clones; 75% were seen once. This clone showed up just once. Its specificity is not known. The sample taken for sequencing was PBMCs. This sequence originates from a man aged 18 to 29 in good health and CMV-seronegative.

This chain's CDR3 is CATLSGSVDTQYF. The CDR3 nucleotides are TGTGCCACCCTTAGCGGGAGCGTCGATACGCAGTATTTT. This chain uses TRBV11-2 with TRBJ2-3, with TRBD2 matching 9 bases. The CDR3 extends over 13 amino acids. The V gene end was trimmed by 10 bases and the J gene end by 6 bases; junction bases not matched to a gene: 8. The germline V gene encodes CDR1 SGHAT and CDR2 FQNNGV.